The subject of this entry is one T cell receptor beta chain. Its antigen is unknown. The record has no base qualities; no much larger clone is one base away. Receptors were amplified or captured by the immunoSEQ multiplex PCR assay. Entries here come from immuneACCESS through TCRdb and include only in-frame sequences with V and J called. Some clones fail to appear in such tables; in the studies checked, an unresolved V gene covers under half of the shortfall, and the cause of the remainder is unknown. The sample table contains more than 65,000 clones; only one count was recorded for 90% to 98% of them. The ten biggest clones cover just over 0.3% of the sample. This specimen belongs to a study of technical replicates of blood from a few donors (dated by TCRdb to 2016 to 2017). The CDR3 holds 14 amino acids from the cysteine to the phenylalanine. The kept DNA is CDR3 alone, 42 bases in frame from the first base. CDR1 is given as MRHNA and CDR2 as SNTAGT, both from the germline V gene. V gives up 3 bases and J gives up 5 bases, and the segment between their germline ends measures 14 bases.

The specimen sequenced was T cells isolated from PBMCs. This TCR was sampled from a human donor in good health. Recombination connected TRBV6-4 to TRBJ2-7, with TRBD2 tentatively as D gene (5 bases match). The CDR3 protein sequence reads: CASSERGDVDEQYF. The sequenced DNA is TGTGCCAGCAGTGAACGGGGAGATGTAGACGAGCAGTACTTC.